One and the same sample provided the 27 T cell receptor beta chains below, sequenced in a study of blood T cell repertoires in COVID-19. Some clones are missing from TCRdb's copy, which holds only in-frame ones; the method was immunoSEQ multiplex PCR. The sample contains about 140,000 clones, around 90% of which appear only once. Specimen: peripheral blood. The receptors here all came from a woman in her fifties or sixties with acute or convalescent COVID-19.

This chain uses TRBV6-2 or TRBV6-3 with TRBJ2-7; possibly TRBD1 for D (5 bases). Trimming pared 2 bases from V and 2 bases from J, leaving 25 bases between. CDR3 length: 19 residues. Germline V gives CDR1 MNHEY, CDR2 SVGEGT. The CDR3 reads CASSYNRAKGYDQTYEQYF. In DNA, the CDR3 is TGTGCCAGCAGTTACAATAGGGCAAAGGGGTACGATCAGACCTACGAGCAGTACTTC.

This rearrangement joins TRBV7-2 to TRBJ2-1, with a possible D match to TRBD2 (5 bases). Germline CDR1 reads SGHTA; CDR2 reads FQGNSA. This CDR3 contains 16 residues. V lost 5 bases to trimming and J lost 1 base, with 15 bases between them. CDR3 in amino acids: CASSPRTLLSYNEQFF. The CDR3 DNA reads as TGTGCCAGCAGCCCTCGGACTCTACTATCCTACAATGAGCAGTTCTTC.

The chain links TRBV10-3 to TRBJ1-5; 7 nucleotides agree with TRBD1. The germline gives CDR1 ENHRY, CDR2 SYGVKD. V gave up 6 bases and J gave up 1 base; unmatched junction bases: 6. CDR3 length: 15 residues. This CDR3 reads CAIRSGTESNQPQHF. CDR3 nucleotides: TGTGCCATCAGGTCCGGGACAGAAAGCAATCAGCCCCAGCATTTT.

This chain joins TRBV9 and TRBJ2-5; 9 bases line up with TRBD2. CDR3 length: 15 residues. Germline CDR1 is SGDLS and CDR2 is YYNGEE. Losses at the gene ends were 4 bases for V and 5 bases for J; bases not matched to a gene: 9. The CDR3 loop is CASSPPRGGEETQYF. The CDR3 nucleotides read TGTGCCAGCAGCCCTCCGCGGGGGGGTGAGGAGACCCAGTACTTC.

This clone was found once. V gene TRBV19 combines with J gene TRBJ1-1, with D perhaps matching TRBD1 (5 bases). CDR1 is LNHDA, CDR2 SQIVND, per germline (reference sequence). V shed 5 bases and J shed 1 base, with 11 bases lying between them. The CDR3 loop spans 14 amino acids. In DNA form, the CDR3 reads TGTGCCAGTAGTTCCAACAGGAAGAACACTGAAGCTTTCTTT. Amino acid sequence: CASSSNRKNTEAFF. The full variable domain, its missing parts supplied by reference TRBV19 and TRBJ1-1, is DGGITQSPKYLFRKEGQNVTLSCEQNLNHDAMYWYRQDPGQGLRLIYYSQIVNDFQKGDIAEGYSVSREKKESFPLTVTSAQKNPTAFYLCASSSNRKNTEAFFGQGTRLTVV.

V usage is TRBV21-1 and J usage is TRBJ1-5; no check of the table's D call, TRBD1, against the DNA was made. TRBV21-1 is flagged as a pseudogene. The CDR3 runs 20 residues. CDR3 residues: CASSEYRGLSQLYSNQPQHF. In DNA form, the CDR3 reads TGTGCCAGCAGCGAATACAGGGGGCTCTCGCAACTTTATAGCAATCAGCCCCAGCATTTT.

In this sample, this clone turned up once. The chain employs TRBV19 and TRBJ1-5; D remains ambiguous. The ends were cut back, 1 base at V and 1 base at J, with 8 bases in the middle. Germline values: CDR1 LNHDA, CDR2 SQIVND (reference sequence). This CDR3 has 15 residues. The CDR3 region is CASSIAQFSNQPQHF. CDR3 nucleotide sequence: TGTGCCAGTAGTATAGCACAGTTCAGCAATCAGCCCCAGCATTTT.

V is TRBV7-2 and J is TRBJ1-3; the D is unclear. Germline V gives CDR1 SGHTA, CDR2 FQGNSA. Trimming removed 0 bases at V and 2 bases at J, with 11 bases between. The CDR3 has 16 amino acids. In DNA form, the CDR3 reads TGTGCCAGCAGCTTAGCCGTCATAGGAGCTGGAAACACCATATATTTT. It is translated as CASSLAVIGAGNTIYF.

The chain couples TRBV7-2 to TRBJ1-3; D is unclear. This CDR3 is 15 amino acids long. CDR1 SGHTA and CDR2 FQGNSA come from the germline V gene. The ends were cut back, 0 bases at V and 2 bases at J, with 8 bases in the middle. The CDR3 loop is CASSLASGTGNTIYF. The CDR3 coding sequence is TGTGCCAGCAGCTTAGCCAGCGGTACTGGAAACACCATATATTTT.

The V gene is TRBV7-2, the J gene TRBJ2-3, with unresolved D. This CDR3 contains 14 residues. CDR1 SGHTA and CDR2 FQGNSA come from the germline V gene. Trimming took 1 base from V and 4 from J, leaving 9 bases between them. Written as DNA, the CDR3 is TGTGCCAGCAGCTTAGGTGTTATCCCAGATACGCAGTATTTT. Residues: CASSLGVIPDTQYF.

The chain recombines TRBV19 with TRBJ2-2; D gene unclear. Trimming removed 10 bases at V and 0 bases at J, with 12 bases between. The CDR3 covers 14 residues. CDR1 is LNHDA and CDR2 is SQIVND in the germline V gene (reference sequence). The CDR3 here is CATNTIANTGELFF. The CDR3 DNA reads as TGTGCCACAAACACCATCGCGAACACCGGGGAGCTGTTTTTT. Variable domain in full (rest from reference TRBV19 and TRBJ2-2): DGGITQSPKYLFRKEGQNVTLSCEQNLNHDAMYWYRQDPGQGLRLIYYSQIVNDFQKGDIAEGYSVSREKKESFPLTVTSAQKNPTAFYLCATNTIANTGELFFGEGSRLTVL.

J is TRBJ2-3 and V is TRBV5-4; TRBD1 matches at 9 bases. Losses at the gene ends were 4 bases for V and 3 bases for J; bases not matched to a gene: 12. Germline assignment: CDR1 SGHNT and CDR2 YYREEE (reference sequence). The CDR3 runs to 17 residues. Here the CDR3 DNA reads TGTGCCAGCAGCAAGCCACAGGGGGCTGTAGTAACAGATACGCAGTATTTT. Translating gives CASSKPQGAVVTDTQYF.

This chain links TRBV5-4 with TRBJ2-7, with D maybe TRBD1 (6 bases). V was shortened by 0 bases and J by 6 bases, with 13 bases between the two germline ends. The CDR3 contains 14 residues. CDR1 is SGHNT and CDR2 is YYREEE in the germline V gene (reference sequence). CDR3 protein: CASSLAGGWGEQYF. In nucleotides, the CDR3 is TGTGCCAGCAGCTTGGCTGGGGGCTGGGGCGAGCAGTACTTC.

This chain links TRBV28 with TRBJ2-1; TRBD1 is a possible D gene (6 bases). The CDR3 is 12 residues long. Deletions cut 8 bases from V and 10 bases from J, with 15 bases between. Germline V gene sequence: CDR1 MDHEN, CDR2 SYDVKM. CDR3 nucleotide sequence: TGTGCCAGCGTCACAAGGGGGTGGGAGCAGTTCTTC. This translates into CASVTRGWEQFF.

The rearrangement links TRBV5-1 to TRBJ2-2; D call uncertain. Trimming took 0 bases from V and 4 from J, leaving 7 bases between them. CDR3 size: 14 residues. From germline, CDR1 is SGHRS and CDR2 YFSETQ. CDR3 in DNA: TGCGCCAGCAGCTTGGTTGAGGTCACCGGGGAGCTGTTTTTT. Residues: CASSLVEVTGELFF.

J is TRBJ1-5 and V is TRBV21-1; the table's D call of TRBD1 was not tested on the DNA. TRBV21-1 is tagged as a pseudogene. The CDR3 has 13 residues. CDR3 nucleotide sequence: TGTGCCAGCAGCAGGAAGGGGGATCAGCCCCAGCATTTT. Amino acid sequence: CASSRKGDQPQHF.

V is TRBV19 and J is TRBJ1-6, with unresolved D. V lost 5 bases to trimming and J lost 10 bases, with 12 bases between them. The CDR3 extends over 13 amino acids. Germline CDR1 and CDR2: LNHDA and SQIVND (reference sequence). DNA of the CDR3: TGTGCCAGTAGTGCCTCCAGAGGATCACCCCTCCACTTT. Translation: CASSASRGSPLHF.

J is TRBJ1-1 and V is TRBV6-5; 7 bases agree with TRBD1. Germline CDR1 is MNHEY and CDR2 is SVGAGI. The CDR3 sequence is 14 residues long. The V and J ends lost 2 bases and 7 bases, in that order; junction bases with no gene match: 7. The chain's CDR3 is CASSYRGTESEAFF. For the CDR3, the DNA is TGTGCCAGCAGTTACCGGGGGACAGAGAGTGAAGCTTTCTTT.

CDR3 sequence (DNA): TGTGCCAGTAGTAGCTTTGGACAGCAGGAATCCCATTATGGCTACACCTTC. Amino acids: CASSSFGQQESHYGYTF. The genes are TRBV19 and TRBJ1-2; a possible D gene is TRBD1 (6 bases). V dropped 4 bases and J dropped 5 bases, with 23 bases sitting between them. Germline values: CDR1 LNHDA, CDR2 SQIVND (reference sequence). CDR3 size: 17 residues.

The chain has TRBV11-2 and TRBJ2-3; TRBD2 is a possible D gene (5 bases). V gave up 5 bases and J gave up 0 bases, with 12 bases separating them. Germline assignment: CDR1 SGHAT and CDR2 FQNNGV. CDR3 size: 15 residues. CDR3 nucleotide sequence: TGTGCCAGCAGCCCGAGGGCCACTAGCACAGATACGCAGTATTTT. Residues: CASSPRATSTDTQYF.

The rearrangement joins TRBV19 to TRBJ2-3; 10 bases align to TRBD2. This CDR3 has 15 amino acids. The junction had 5 bases not matched to a gene; V was cut back by 7 bases and J by 1 base. In germline, CDR1 is LNHDA, CDR2 SQIVND (reference sequence). CDR3 protein: CASTAGTSGTDTQYF. Here the CDR3 DNA reads TGTGCCAGTACCGCCGGGACTAGCGGCACAGATACGCAGTATTTT. Looking up the rest from reference TRBV19 and TRBJ2-3 gives the full variable domain: DGGITQSPKYLFRKEGQNVTLSCEQNLNHDAMYWYRQDPGQGLRLIYYSQIVNDFQKGDIAEGYSVSREKKESFPLTVTSAQKNPTAFYLCASTAGTSGTDTQYFGPGTRLTVL.

A word on this clone: Other DNA sequences in the sample encode the same CDR3. The V and J genes are TRBV7-9 and TRBJ1-4; TRBD1 matches at 7 bases. This CDR3 contains 14 residues. In germline, CDR1 is SEHNR, CDR2 FQNEAQ (reference sequence). Trimming cost V 1 base and J 4 bases; bases outside gene matches: 0. CDR3 coding DNA: TGTGCCAGCAGCTTAGGACAGGGTAATGAAAAACTGTTTTTT. Translation: CASSLGQGNEKLFF. Complete variable domain (other parts from reference TRBV7-9 and TRBJ1-4): DTGVSQNPRHKITKRGQNVTFRCDPISEHNRLYWYRQTLGQGPEFLTYFQNEAQLEKSRLLSDRFSAERPKGSFSTLEIQRTEQGDSAMYLCASSLGQGNEKLFFGSGTQLSVL.

The V and J genes are TRBV7-9 and TRBJ1-1; D might be TRBD1 (6 bases). This CDR3 spans 17 amino acids. The germline V gene has CDR1 SEHNR and CDR2 FQNEAQ (reference sequence). V lost 7 bases to trimming and J lost 2 bases, with 23 bases between them. As DNA, the CDR3 is TGTGCCAGCATTTTCGAAGGGAATATAGGGGGAAACACTGAAGCTTTCTTT. The encoded protein is CASIFEGNIGGNTEAFF. The full variable domain, in which reference TRBV7-9 and TRBJ1-1 provide the parts outside the CDR3, is DTGVSQNPRHKITKRGQNVTFRCDPISEHNRLYWYRQTLGQGPEFLTYFQNEAQLEKSRLLSDRFSAERPKGSFSTLEIQRTEQGDSAMYLCASIFEGNIGGNTEAFFGQGTRLTVV.

This clone has a single count. The chain joins TRBV2 to TRBJ2-1, with 7 bases aligning to TRBD1. V dropped 6 bases and J dropped 1; count of bases not matched to a gene: 6. There are 15 residues in the CDR3. Germline V lookup: CDR1 SNHLY, CDR2 FYNNEI. CDR3 residues: CASRAGTVSYNEQFF. Written as DNA, the CDR3 is TGTGCCAGCAGGGCCGGGACAGTTTCCTACAATGAGCAGTTCTTC.

This chain connects TRBV6-5 to TRBJ2-4, with D perhaps matching TRBD1 (6 bases). The V end lost 11 bases, the J end lost 7 bases, and 21 bases lay between the germline ends. The CDR3 sequence is 14 residues long. The germline V gene encodes CDR1 MNHEY and CDR2 SVGAGI. DNA for the CDR3: TGTGCCCACTCTGCAGGGGCAGGGGCGAACATTCAGTACTTC. This codes for CAHSAGAGANIQYF.

V is TRBV19 and J is TRBJ2-3; tentative D call: TRBD2 (6 bases). Per the germline V gene, CDR1 is LNHDA and CDR2 is SQIVND (reference sequence). V lost 7 bases, J lost 4 bases, and 12 bases lay in between. The CDR3 length is 13 residues. CDR3 protein: CASTYSGADTQYF. Here the CDR3 DNA reads TGTGCCAGTACCTACTCGGGAGCAGATACGCAGTATTTT.

The rearrangement links TRBV19 to TRBJ2-2, with TRBD1 as a possible D gene (5 bases). Per germline, CDR1 LNHDA and CDR2 SQIVND (reference sequence). V lost 5 bases, J lost 3 bases, and 16 bases lay in between. The CDR3 sequence is 16 residues long. CDR3 sequence (DNA): TGTGCCAGTAGTGCTACAGGCCCCTCGGACACCGGGGAGCTGTTTTTT. It translates to CASSATGPSDTGELFF.